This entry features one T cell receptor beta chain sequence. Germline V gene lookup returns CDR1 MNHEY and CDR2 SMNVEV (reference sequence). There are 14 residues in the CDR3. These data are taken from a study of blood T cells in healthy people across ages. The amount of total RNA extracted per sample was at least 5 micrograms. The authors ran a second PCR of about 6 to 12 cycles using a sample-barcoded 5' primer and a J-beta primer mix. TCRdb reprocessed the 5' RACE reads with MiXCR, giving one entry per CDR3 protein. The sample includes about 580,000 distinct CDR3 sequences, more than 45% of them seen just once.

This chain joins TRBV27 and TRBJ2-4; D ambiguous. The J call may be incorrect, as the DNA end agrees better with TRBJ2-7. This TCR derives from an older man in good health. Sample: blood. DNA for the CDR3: TGTGCCAGCAGTTTAAAATCCACGGCGTACGAGCAGTACTTC. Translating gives CASSLKSTAYEQYF.